This entry lists 13 T cell receptor beta chains sequenced from one sample in a study of OX40 agonist ivuxolimab in advanced cancers. Profiled with immunoSEQ multiplex PCR; TCRdb holds only in-frame clones, not every one. The sample includes 82,000 or so clones, roughly 90% of them seen just once. The sequences come from CD4+ or CD8+ T cells sorted from blood, collected in a trial of the OX40 agonist ivuxolimab. The receptor set was obtained from an adult with an advanced solid tumor such as melanoma, head and neck, liver or kidney cancer.

This sequence joins TRBV7-2 and TRBJ1-3; D is ambiguous. Germline CDR1 SGHTA, CDR2 FQGNSA. V lost 5 bases and J 4 bases, leaving 6 bases between the germline ends. The CDR3 runs to 12 residues. CDR3 amino acids: CASSPQGNTIYF. The CDR3 DNA sequence: TGTGCCAGCAGCCCCCAGGGAAACACCATATATTTT. The entire variable domain, with the rest obtained from reference TRBV7-2 and TRBJ1-3, is as follows: GAGVSQSPSNKVTEKGKDVELRCDPISGHTALYWYRQSLGQGLEFLIYFQGNSAPDKSGLPSDRFSAERTGGSVSTLTIQRTQQEDSAVYLCASSPQGNTIYFGEGSWLTVV.

The V and J genes are TRBV5-5 and TRBJ2-5, with 8 bases that match TRBD2. The CDR3 has 16 residues. Trimming removed 7 bases from V and 5 bases from J; junction bases left unmatched: 16. CDR1 is SGHKS and CDR2 is YYEKEE in the germline V gene (reference sequence). CDR3 protein: CASQMDGSGVGETQYF. CDR3 DNA sequence: TGTGCCAGCCAGATGGATGGTAGCGGGGTGGGGGAGACCCAGTACTTC.

This sequence joins TRBV25-1 and TRBJ2-1; 12 bases map to TRBD2. Trimming took 8 bases from V and 9 from J; bases not matched to a gene: 17. This CDR3 has 17 amino acids. From germline, CDR1 is MGHDK and CDR2 SYGVNS. The DNA for the CDR3 is TGTGCCAGCCGCACCGCTTCTAGCGGGAGGGCCTATAGTGAGCAGTTCTTC. Its protein product is CASRTASSGRAYSEQFF. The full variable domain, in which reference TRBV25-1 and TRBJ2-1 provide the parts outside the CDR3, is EADIYQTPRYLVIGTGKKITLECSQTMGHDKMYWYQQDPGMELHLIHYSYGVNSTEKGDLSSESTVSRIRTEHFPLTLESARPSHTSQYLCASRTASSGRAYSEQFFGPGTRLTVL.

The chain couples TRBV5-1 to TRBJ1-1; TRBD1 is a possible D gene (5 bases). V gave up 4 bases and J gave up 5 bases, with 15 bases separating them. This CDR3 comprises 14 residues. CDR1 and CDR2 (germline): SGHRS, YFSETQ. The CDR3 region is CASSPLTGGTEAFF. The DNA of the CDR3 is TGCGCCAGCAGCCCCCTTACGGGGGGTACTGAAGCTTTCTTT.

This chain connects TRBV5-1 to TRBJ1-1; 9 bases align to TRBD1. Per the germline V gene, CDR1 is SGHRS and CDR2 is YFSETQ. V was clipped by 2 bases and J by 1 base; unmatched bases: 3. CDR3 length equals 15 residues. Here the CDR3 reads CASSFDRGRNTEAFF. CDR3 nucleotide sequence: TGCGCCAGCAGCTTCGACAGGGGGAGGAACACTGAAGCTTTCTTT.

The V gene is TRBV11-3, the J gene TRBJ2-7; TRBD1 agrees at 7 bases. The V gene's germline CDR1 is SGHNT and CDR2 YENEEA. After removal of 4 bases from V and 5 bases from J, the junction contained 11 bases not matched to a gene. The CDR3 extends over 15 amino acids. The CDR3 nucleotides are TGTGCCAGCAGCTCTGCCGGGACAGCGAGAAACGAGCAGTACTTC. This sequence encodes CASSSAGTARNEQYF. Together with reference TRBV11-3 and TRBJ2-7, the CDR3 gives the full variable domain: EAGVVQSPRYKIIEKKQPVAFWCNPISGHNTLYWYLQNLGQGPELLIRYENEEAVDDSQLPKDRFSAERLKGVDSTLKIQPAELGDSAVYLCASSSAGTARNEQYFGPGTRLTVT.

This clone appeared a single time. The V call is TRBV5-1, the J call TRBJ2-7; D call uncertain. The CDR3 loop spans 13 amino acids. Germline CDR1 SGHRS, CDR2 YFSETQ. The V end was cut by 4 bases, the J end by 3 bases, with 11 bases between. CDR3 sequence (DNA): TGCGCCAGCAGCAAAATCGACATCTACGAGCAGTACTTC. Translation gives CASSKIDIYEQYF. Supplemented by reference TRBV5-1 and TRBJ2-7, the full variable domain reads KAGVTQTPRYLIKTRGQQVTLSCSPISGHRSVSWYQQTPGQGLQFLFEYFSETQRNKGNFPGRFSGRQFSNSRSEMNVSTLELGDSALYLCASSKIDIYEQYFGPGTRLTVT.

This rearrangement joins TRBV19 to TRBJ2-1, with D tentatively TRBD1 (5 bases). Germline CDR1 is LNHDA and CDR2 is SQIVND (reference sequence). The CDR3 contains 13 residues. The V end lost 2 bases, the J end lost 8 bases, and 10 bases lay between the germline ends. The DNA for the CDR3 is TGTGCCAGTAGTATATGGGGCCCTGATGAGCAGTTCTTC. Residues: CASSIWGPDEQFF.

CDR3 protein: CASSTPLSDEQYF. CDR3 sequence (DNA): TGTGCCAGCTCAACCCCTCTGAGCGACGAGCAGTACTTC. The chain joins TRBV18 to TRBJ2-5, with D unresolved. The DNA end is more similar to TRBJ2-7, so the J call may be wrong. The V gene's germline CDR1 is KGHSH and CDR2 LQKENI. The CDR3 loop spans 13 amino acids.

This chain links TRBV15 with TRBJ2-5, with D tentatively TRBD2 (6 bases). The V gene lost 6 bases and the J gene lost 4 bases, with 12 bases spanning the gap. This CDR3 spans 13 amino acids. Germline CDR1 LNHNV, CDR2 YYDKDF (reference sequence). The CDR3 here is CATRDLARETQYF. The CDR3 nucleotides read TGTGCCACCAGGGACCTAGCGAGAGAGACCCAGTACTTC.

This sequence joins TRBV29-1 and TRBJ1-4; no clear D gene. The CDR3 extends over 13 amino acids. V was shortened by 5 bases and J by 8 bases, with 15 bases between the two germline ends. The germline CDR1 and CDR2 sequences are SQVTM and ANQGSEA. CDR3 coding DNA: TGCAGCGTTCAAGCAAATGTAGGCGAAAAACTGTTTTTT. Translating it yields CSVQANVGEKLFF. Filled out from reference TRBV29-1 and TRBJ1-4, the complete variable domain reads SAVISQKPSRDICQRGTSLTIQCQVDSQVTMMFWYRQQPGQSLTLIATANQGSEATYESGFVIDKFPISRPNLTFSTLTVSNMSPEDSSIYLCSVQANVGEKLFFGSGTQLSVL.

The chain employs TRBV19 and TRBJ2-5; TRBD2 matches 9 bases. The J call is doubtful: the DNA matches TRBJ2-7 better. The CDR3 length is 14 residues. CDR1 and CDR2 from the germline V gene are LNHDA and SQIVND (reference sequence). CDR3 sequence reads: CASSLRLAAYEQYF. DNA for the CDR3: TGTGCCAGTAGTCTCAGACTAGCGGCCTACGAGCAGTACTTC.

The chain is built from TRBV5-5 and TRBJ2-7; D gene uncertain. V was cut by 2 bases and J by 9 bases, with 18 bases left in between. The CDR3 spans 14 residues. Germline values: CDR1 SGHKS, CDR2 YYEKEE (reference sequence). The CDR3 protein is CASSLYDPGQGQYF. The CDR3 DNA reads as TGTGCCAGCAGCTTATATGATCCCGGCCAAGGGCAGTACTTC.